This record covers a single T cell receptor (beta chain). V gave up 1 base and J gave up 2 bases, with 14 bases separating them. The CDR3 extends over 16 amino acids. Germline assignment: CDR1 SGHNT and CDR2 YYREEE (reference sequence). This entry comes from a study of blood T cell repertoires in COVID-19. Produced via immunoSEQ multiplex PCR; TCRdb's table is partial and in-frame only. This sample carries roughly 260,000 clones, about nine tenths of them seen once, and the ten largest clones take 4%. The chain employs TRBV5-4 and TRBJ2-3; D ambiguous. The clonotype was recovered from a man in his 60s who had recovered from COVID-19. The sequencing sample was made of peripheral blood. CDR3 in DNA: TGTGCCAGCAGCTTGCGGCGGTTATTACACACAGATACGCAGTATTTT. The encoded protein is CASSLRRLLHTDTQYF.